What follows are 11 T cell receptor beta chains derived from one specimen sequenced in a study of OX40 agonist ivuxolimab in advanced cancers. Sequencing was performed with immunoSEQ multiplex PCR; in TCRdb, only in-frame clones are kept and a portion is missing. The data show 90,000 to 120,000 clones, less than 95% seen once. The starting material was CD4+ or CD8+ T cells sorted from blood, obtained in a trial of the OX40 agonist ivuxolimab. The source of these receptors is an adult with an advanced solid tumor such as melanoma, head and neck, liver or kidney cancer.

The chain has TRBV29-1 and TRBJ1-1; D is ambiguous. The CDR3 spans 8 residues. Trimming shortened V by 3 bases and J by 7 bases, and 0 bases separated the two germline ends. The germline CDR1 and CDR2 sequences are SQVTM and ANQGSEA. CDR3 region: CSVDEAFF. In nucleotides, the CDR3 is TGCAGCGTTGATGAAGCTTTCTTT.

This sequence joins TRBV19 and TRBJ1-1, with no clear D. The V end was cut by 6 bases, the J end by 5 bases, with 19 bases between. The germline V gene has CDR1 LNHDA and CDR2 SQIVND (reference sequence). The CDR3 spans 15 residues. CDR3 DNA sequence: TGTGCCAGTAGCCCGACGGCCCAAACTAGAACTGAAGCTTTCTTT. As protein: CASSPTAQTRTEAFF.

The gene calls are TRBV4-3 and TRBJ2-7; a possible D gene is TRBD1 (5 bases). There are 14 residues in the CDR3. Trimming stripped 0 bases from V and 4 bases from J, with 10 bases between. In germline, CDR1 is LGHNA, CDR2 YSLEER. The CDR3 DNA follows: TGCGCCAGCAGCCAAGACAGGGCGAGATACGAGCAGTACTTC. This codes for CASSQDRARYEQYF.

The DNA of the CDR3 is TGTGCCAGCAGTTCAGGACTCGGAAAAAGCTCCTACGAGCAGTACTTC. Its protein is CASSSGLGKSSYEQYF. The J gene is TRBJ2-7, the V gene TRBV5-4, with D possibly being TRBD2 (5 bases). Germline CDR1 SGHNT, CDR2 YYREEE (reference sequence). V was clipped by 5 bases and J by 0 bases, with 18 bases between them. This CDR3 has 16 amino acids.

The rearrangement joins TRBV5-6 to TRBJ2-7; TRBD1 aligns across 7 bases. V shed 6 bases, J shed 3 bases, and the junction held 6 bases outside the gene matches. Germline V gene sequence: CDR1 SGHDT, CDR2 YYEEEE. The CDR3 runs to 13 residues. As DNA, the CDR3 is TGTGCCAGCACCAGGGACAGAAGCTACGAGCAGTACTTC. Translating gives CASTRDRSYEQYF.

V gene TRBV19 combines with J gene TRBJ2-3; possible D gene TRBD2, 6 bases. The CDR3 length is 11 residues. Trimming removed 5 bases from V and 8 bases from J, with 8 bases in between. Germline assignment: CDR1 LNHDA and CDR2 SQIVND (reference sequence). CDR3 residues: CASSPGGTQYF. CDR3 coding DNA: TGTGCCAGTAGTCCCGGGGGTACGCAGTATTTT.

The rearrangement links TRBV10-2 to TRBJ2-5, with 11 nucleotides matching TRBD2. The V and J ends lost 7 bases and 2 bases, in that order; junction bases with no gene match: 6. CDR1 is WSHSY, CDR2 SAAADI, per germline. This CDR3 comprises 15 residues. The CDR3 loop reads CASMGLAAGQETQYF. As DNA, the CDR3 is TGCGCCAGCATGGGACTAGCGGCCGGTCAAGAGACCCAGTACTTC.

The V gene is TRBV6-6, the J gene TRBJ1-1; TRBD1 matches 8 bases. The CDR3 length is 14 residues. Trimming cost V 0 bases and J 5 bases; bases outside gene matches: 2. Germline V gene data show CDR1 as MNHNY and CDR2 as SVGAGI (reference sequence). CDR3 DNA sequence: TGTGCCAGCAGTTACTCGCAGGGGGCAACTGAAGCTTTCTTT. It encodes CASSYSQGATEAFF.

The chain couples TRBV27 to TRBJ2-7, with 7 nucleotides matching TRBD2. V lost 4 bases and J lost 6; bases outside the gene matches: 12. The CDR3 loop spans 15 amino acids. The germline CDR1 and CDR2 sequences are MNHEY and SMNVEV (reference sequence). This CDR3 reads CASSSPASGHLEQYF. DNA for the CDR3: TGTGCCAGCAGTTCCCCTGCTAGCGGTCACCTCGAGCAGTACTTC.

Only a few counts were recorded for this clone. This rearrangement joins TRBV9 to TRBJ1-1, with TRBD1 matching over 9 bases. The CDR3 is 18 residues long. Germline CDR1 is SGDLS and CDR2 is YYNGEE. The V segment lost 0 bases and the J segment 1 base; nucleotides outside the gene matches: 10. The CDR3 protein is CASSVGGAPGQGNTEAFF. The CDR3 DNA follows: TGTGCCAGCAGCGTAGGAGGGGCCCCGGGACAGGGGAACACTGAAGCTTTCTTT.

This rearrangement joins TRBV19 to TRBJ2-4; D uncertain. The CDR3 covers 14 residues. The V and J ends lost 6 bases and 8 bases respectively, with 17 bases between them. Germline loops: CDR1 LNHDA, CDR2 SQIVND (reference sequence). CDR3 bases: TGTGCCAGTAGCCAATGGGGAAACCAAGACATTCAGTACTTC. Translation: CASSQWGNQDIQYF.